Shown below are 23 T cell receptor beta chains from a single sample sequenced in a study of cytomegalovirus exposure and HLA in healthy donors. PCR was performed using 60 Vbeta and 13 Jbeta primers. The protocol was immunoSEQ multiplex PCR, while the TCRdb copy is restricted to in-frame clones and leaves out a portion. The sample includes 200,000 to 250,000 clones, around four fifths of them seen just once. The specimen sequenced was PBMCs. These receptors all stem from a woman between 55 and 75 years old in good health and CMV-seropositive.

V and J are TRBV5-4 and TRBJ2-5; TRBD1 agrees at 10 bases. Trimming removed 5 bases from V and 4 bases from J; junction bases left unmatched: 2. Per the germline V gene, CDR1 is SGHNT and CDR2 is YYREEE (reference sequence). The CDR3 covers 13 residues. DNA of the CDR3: TGTGCCAGCAGTTGGGACAGGGGAGAGACCCAGTACTTC. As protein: CASSWDRGETQYF.

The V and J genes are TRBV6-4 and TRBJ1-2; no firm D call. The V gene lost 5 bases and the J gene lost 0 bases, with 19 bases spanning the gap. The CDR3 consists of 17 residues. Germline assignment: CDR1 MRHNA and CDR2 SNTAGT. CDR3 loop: CASSPTHGGSSNYGYTF. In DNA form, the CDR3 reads TGTGCCAGCAGTCCCACGCACGGCGGGAGCTCTAACTATGGCTACACCTTC.

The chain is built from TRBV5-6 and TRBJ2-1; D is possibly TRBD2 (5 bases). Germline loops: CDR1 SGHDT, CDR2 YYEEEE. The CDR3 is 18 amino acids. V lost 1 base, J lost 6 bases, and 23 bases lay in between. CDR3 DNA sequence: TGTGCCAGCAGCTTGTGGTTTTTGGCGGCGGGCGAATCCAATGAGCAGTTCTTC. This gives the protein CASSLWFLAAGESNEQFF. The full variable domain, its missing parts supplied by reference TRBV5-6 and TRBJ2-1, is DAGVTQSPTHLIKTRGQQVTLRCSPKSGHDTVSWYQQALGQGPQFIFQYYEEEERQRGNFPDRFSGHQFPNYSSELNVNALLLGDSALYLCASSLWFLAAGESNEQFFGPGTRLTVL.

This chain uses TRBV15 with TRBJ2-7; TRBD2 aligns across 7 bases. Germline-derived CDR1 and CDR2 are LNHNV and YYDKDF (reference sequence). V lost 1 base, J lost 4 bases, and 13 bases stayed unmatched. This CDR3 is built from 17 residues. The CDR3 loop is CATSRAKGAGEGYEQYF. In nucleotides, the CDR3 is TGTGCCACCAGCAGAGCCAAAGGGGCGGGAGAGGGATACGAGCAGTACTTC.

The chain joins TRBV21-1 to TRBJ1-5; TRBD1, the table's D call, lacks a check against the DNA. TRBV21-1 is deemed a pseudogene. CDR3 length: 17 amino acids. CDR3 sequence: CASSKDIRLSYNQPQHF. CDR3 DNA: TGTGCCAGCAGCAAAGACATTCGCCTTTCTTACAATCAGCCCCAGCATTTT.

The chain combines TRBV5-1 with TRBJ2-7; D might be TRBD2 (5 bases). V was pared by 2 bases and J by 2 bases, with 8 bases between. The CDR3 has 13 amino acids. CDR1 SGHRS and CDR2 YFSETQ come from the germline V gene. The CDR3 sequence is CASSFYGTYEQYF. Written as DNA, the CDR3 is TGCGCCAGCAGCTTTTACGGGACCTACGAGCAGTACTTC.

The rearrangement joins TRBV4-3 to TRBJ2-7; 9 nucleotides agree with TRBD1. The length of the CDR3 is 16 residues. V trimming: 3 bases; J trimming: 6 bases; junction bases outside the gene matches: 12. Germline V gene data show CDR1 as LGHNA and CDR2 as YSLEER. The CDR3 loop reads CASSQDRGRFRFEQYF. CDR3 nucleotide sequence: TGCGCCAGCAGCCAGGACAGGGGCAGGTTCCGGTTCGAGCAGTACTTC.

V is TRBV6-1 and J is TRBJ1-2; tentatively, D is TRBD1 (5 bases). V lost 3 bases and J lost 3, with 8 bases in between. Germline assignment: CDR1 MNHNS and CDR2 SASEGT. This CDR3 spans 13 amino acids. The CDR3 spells CASSDWGDYGYTF. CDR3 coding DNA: TGTGCCAGCAGTGATTGGGGGGACTATGGCTACACCTTC.

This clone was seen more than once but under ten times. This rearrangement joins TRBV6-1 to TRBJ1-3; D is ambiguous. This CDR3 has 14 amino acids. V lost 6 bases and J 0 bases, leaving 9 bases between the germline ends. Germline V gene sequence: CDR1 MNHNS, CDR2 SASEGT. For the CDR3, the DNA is TGTGCCAGCAGGAGGGCAGACTCTGGAAACACCATATATTTT. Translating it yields CASRRADSGNTIYF.

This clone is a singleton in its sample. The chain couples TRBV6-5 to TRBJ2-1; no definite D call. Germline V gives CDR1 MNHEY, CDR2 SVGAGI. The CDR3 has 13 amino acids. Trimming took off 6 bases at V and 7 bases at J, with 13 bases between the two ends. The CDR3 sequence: CASRAFSANEQFF. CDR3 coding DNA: TGTGCCAGCAGGGCCTTCTCAGCGAATGAGCAGTTCTTC.

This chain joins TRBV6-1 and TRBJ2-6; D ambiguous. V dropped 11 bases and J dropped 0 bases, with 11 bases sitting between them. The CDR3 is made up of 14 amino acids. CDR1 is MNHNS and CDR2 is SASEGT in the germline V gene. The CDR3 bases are TGTGCCGCCAAGAGTACCTCTGGGGCCAACGTCCTGACTTTC. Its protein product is CAAKSTSGANVLTF.

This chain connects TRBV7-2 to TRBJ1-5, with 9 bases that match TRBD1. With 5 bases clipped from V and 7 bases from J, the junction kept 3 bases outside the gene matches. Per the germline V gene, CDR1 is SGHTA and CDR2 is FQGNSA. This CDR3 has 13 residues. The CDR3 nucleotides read TGTGCCAGCAGCCCGGGACAGGGACAGCCCCAGCATTTT. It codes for CASSPGQGQPQHF.

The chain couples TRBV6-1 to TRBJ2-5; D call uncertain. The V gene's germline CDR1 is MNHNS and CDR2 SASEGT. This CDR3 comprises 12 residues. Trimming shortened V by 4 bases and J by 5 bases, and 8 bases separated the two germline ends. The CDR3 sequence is CASSAYWETQYF. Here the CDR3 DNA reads TGTGCCAGCAGTGCGTACTGGGAGACCCAGTACTTC.

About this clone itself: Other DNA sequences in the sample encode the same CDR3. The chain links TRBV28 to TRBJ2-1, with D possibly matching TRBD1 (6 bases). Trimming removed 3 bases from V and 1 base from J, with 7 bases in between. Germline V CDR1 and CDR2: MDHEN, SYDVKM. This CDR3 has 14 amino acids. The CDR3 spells CASSLRGSYNEQFF. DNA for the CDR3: TGTGCCAGCAGTTTGAGGGGGTCCTACAATGAGCAGTTCTTC.

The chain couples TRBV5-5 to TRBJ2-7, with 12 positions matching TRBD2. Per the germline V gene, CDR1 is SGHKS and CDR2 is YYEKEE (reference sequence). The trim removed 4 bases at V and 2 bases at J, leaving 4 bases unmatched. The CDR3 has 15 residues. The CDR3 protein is CASSPTSGSTYEQYF. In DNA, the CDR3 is TGTGCCAGCAGCCCGACTAGCGGGAGCACCTACGAGCAGTACTTC.

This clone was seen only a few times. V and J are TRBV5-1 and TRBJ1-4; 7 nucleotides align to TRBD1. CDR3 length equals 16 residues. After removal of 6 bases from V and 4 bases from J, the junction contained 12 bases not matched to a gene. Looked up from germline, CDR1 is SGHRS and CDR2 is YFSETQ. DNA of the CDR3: TGCGCCAGCACCATTCTCCCGGGACAGCTTAATGAAAAACTGTTTTTT. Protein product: CASTILPGQLNEKLFF.

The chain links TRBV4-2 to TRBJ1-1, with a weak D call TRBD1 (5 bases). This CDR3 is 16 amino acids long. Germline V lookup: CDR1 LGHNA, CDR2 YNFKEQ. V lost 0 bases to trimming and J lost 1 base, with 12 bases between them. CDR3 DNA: TGTGCCAGCAGCCAAGACAGGGTCGGGTGGAACACTGAAGCTTTCTTT. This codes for CASSQDRVGWNTEAFF.

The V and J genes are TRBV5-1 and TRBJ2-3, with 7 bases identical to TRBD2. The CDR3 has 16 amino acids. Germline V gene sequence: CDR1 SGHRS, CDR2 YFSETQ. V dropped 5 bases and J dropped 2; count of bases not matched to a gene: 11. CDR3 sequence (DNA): TGCGCCAGCAGTGGAGGTGGCGGGAGCACCACAGATACGCAGTATTTT. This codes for CASSGGGGSTTDTQYF.

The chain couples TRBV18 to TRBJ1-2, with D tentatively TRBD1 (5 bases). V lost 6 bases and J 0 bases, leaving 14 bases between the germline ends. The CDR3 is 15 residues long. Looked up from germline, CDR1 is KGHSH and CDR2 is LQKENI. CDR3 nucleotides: TGTGCCAGCTCTCATGACAGCCCTCCTAACTATGGCTACACCTTC. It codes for CASSHDSPPNYGYTF.

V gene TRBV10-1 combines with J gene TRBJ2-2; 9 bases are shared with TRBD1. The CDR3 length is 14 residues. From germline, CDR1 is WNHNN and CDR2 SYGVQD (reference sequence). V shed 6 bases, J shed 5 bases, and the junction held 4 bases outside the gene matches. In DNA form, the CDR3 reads TGCGCCAGCAGCGCGACAGGGGGGACCGGGGAGCTGTTTTTT. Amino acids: CASSATGGTGELFF.

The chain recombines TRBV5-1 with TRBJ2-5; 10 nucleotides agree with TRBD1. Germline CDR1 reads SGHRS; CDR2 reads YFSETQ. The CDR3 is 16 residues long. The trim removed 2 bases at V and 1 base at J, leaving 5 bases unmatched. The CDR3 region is CASSLTGQGPQETQYF. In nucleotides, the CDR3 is TGCGCCAGCAGCTTAACGGGACAGGGGCCCCAAGAGACCCAGTACTTC.

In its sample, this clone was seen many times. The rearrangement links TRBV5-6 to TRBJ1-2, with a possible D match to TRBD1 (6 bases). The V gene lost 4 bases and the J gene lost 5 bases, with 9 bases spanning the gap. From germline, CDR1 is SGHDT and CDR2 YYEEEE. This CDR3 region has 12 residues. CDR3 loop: CASSQGQYGYTF. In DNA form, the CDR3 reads TGTGCCAGCAGCCAAGGACAGTATGGCTACACCTTC.

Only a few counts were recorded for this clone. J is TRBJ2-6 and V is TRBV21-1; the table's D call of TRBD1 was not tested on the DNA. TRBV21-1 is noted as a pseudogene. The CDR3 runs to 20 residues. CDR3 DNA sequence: TGTGCCAGCAGCAGCCCAGGCTTCGGGACAGAGATCTCTGGGGCCAACGTCCTGACTTTC. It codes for CASSSPGFGTEISGANVLTF.